By share, the clone carrying this T cell receptor (beta chain) ranks as medium-sized. What it binds is unknown. The assay was immunoSEQ multiplex PCR, and TCRdb's table has in-frame clones only and misses some. The table shows more than 2,500 clones, with approximately 18% occurring only once. The CDR3 length is 15 residues. Germline V CDR1 and CDR2: SGHNT, YENEEA. The V end was cut by 1 base, the J end by 0 bases, with 7 bases between. This sample stems from a study of T cells in localized non-small cell lung cancer. Study-level points and caveats: Uninvolved adjacent lung had higher T cell clonality than tumor and all other tissues. Because researchers sequenced only one region of the tumor, heterogeneity is still possible. In adjacent lung appeared a median 57 of the top 100 tumor clones.

The V gene is TRBV11-3, the J gene TRBJ2-1; perhaps D is TRBD1 or TRBD2 (5 bases each). The receptor's source is a woman aged 35 to 70 with stage II lung adenocarcinoma. The material was lung tumor tissue, obtained before any cancer treatment. In DNA, the CDR3 is TGTGCCAGCAGCTTAGGGGGGAGCTCCTACAATGAGCAGTTCTTC. Its protein product is CASSLGGSSYNEQFF. The whole variable domain, filled in from reference TRBV11-3 and TRBJ2-1, reads EAGVVQSPRYKIIEKKQPVAFWCNPISGHNTLYWYLQNLGQGPELLIRYENEEAVDDSQLPKDRFSAERLKGVDSTLKIQPAELGDSAVYLCASSLGGSSYNEQFFGPGTRLTVL.